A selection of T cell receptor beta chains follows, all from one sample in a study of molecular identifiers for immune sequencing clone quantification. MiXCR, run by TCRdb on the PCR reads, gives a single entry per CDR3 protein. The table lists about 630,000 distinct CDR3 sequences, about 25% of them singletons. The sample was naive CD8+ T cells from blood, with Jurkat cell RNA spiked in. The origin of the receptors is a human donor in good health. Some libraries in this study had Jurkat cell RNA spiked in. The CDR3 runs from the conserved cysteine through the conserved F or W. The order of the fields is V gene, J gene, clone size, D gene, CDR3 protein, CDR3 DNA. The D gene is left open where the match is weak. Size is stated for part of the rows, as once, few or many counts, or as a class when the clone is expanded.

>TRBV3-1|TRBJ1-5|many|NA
CASSVQGSNQPQHF
TGTGCCAGCAGCGTTCAGGGAAGCAATCAGCCCCAGCATTTT
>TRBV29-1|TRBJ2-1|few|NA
CSVEGNRVRGSEQFF
TGCAGCGTTGAAGGTAACAGGGTGAGGGGTAGTGAGCAGTTCTTC
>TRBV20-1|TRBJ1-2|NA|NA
CSASSRETYGYTF
TGCAGTGCTAGTAGCAGGGAAACCTATGGCTACACCTTC
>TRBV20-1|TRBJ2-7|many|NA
CSARAAGSYEQYF
TGCAGTGCTAGAGCGGCTGGCTCCTACGAGCAGTACTTC
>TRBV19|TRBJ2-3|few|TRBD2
CASSATSGTDTQYF
TGTGCCAGTAGCGCAACTAGCGGGACAGATACGCAGTATTTT
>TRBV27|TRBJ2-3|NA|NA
CASSVSGYTDTQYF
TGTGCCAGCAGTGTATCCGGCTACACAGATACGCAGTATTTT
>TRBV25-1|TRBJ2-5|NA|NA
CASTSPRSQTQYF
TGTGCCAGCACCAGCCCCAGGTCGCAGACCCAGTACTTC
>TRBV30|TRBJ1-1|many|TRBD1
CAWSRTGGVEEAFF
TGTGCCTGGAGCCGCACAGGGGGCGTAGAAGAAGCTTTCTTT
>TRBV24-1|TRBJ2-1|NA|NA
CAASDFSTYNEQFF
TGTGCCGCCAGTGATTTCAGCACCTACAATGAGCAGTTCTTC
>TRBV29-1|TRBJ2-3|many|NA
CSGGGTDTQYF
TGCAGCGGCGGGGGCACAGATACGCAGTATTTT
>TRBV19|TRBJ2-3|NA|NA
CASRLSYSADTQYF
TGTGCCAGTAGGCTCTCCTACTCTGCGGATACGCAGTATTTT
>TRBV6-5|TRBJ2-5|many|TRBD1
CASSRGQGTETQYF
TGTGCCAGCAGCAGAGGACAGGGTACCGAGACCCAGTACTTC
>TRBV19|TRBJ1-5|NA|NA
CASSLAATNQPQHF
TGTGCCAGTAGTTTGGCAGCCACCAATCAGCCCCAGCATTTT
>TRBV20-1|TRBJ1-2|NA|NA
CSAIPPGQGYGYTF
TGCAGTGCTATACCCCCAGGGCAGGGTTATGGCTACACCTTC
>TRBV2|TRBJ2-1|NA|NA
CASSVRDGSYNEQFF
TGTGCCAGCAGTGTCCGGGACGGATCCTACAATGAGCAGTTCTTC
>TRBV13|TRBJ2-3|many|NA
CASSPVGAVPTDTQYF
TGTGCCAGCAGCCCGGTAGGTGCGGTACCCACAGATACGCAGTATTTT
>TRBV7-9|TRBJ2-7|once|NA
CASSAPPAREQYF
TGTGCCAGCAGCGCCCCCCCGGCTCGCGAGCAGTACTTC
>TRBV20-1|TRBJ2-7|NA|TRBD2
CSATYGPGLAYEQYF
TGCAGTGCTACTTATGGGCCGGGACTAGCTTACGAGCAGTACTTC
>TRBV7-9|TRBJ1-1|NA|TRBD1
CASSWTGPTPEAFF
TGTGCCAGCAGCTGGACAGGGCCCACCCCTGAAGCTTTCTTT